This T cell receptor (beta chain) was captured in a study of metastatic and nonmetastatic thyroid tumors (dated by TCRdb to 2020 to 2021). Study-wide context: The researchers compared repertoires between peripheral blood samples and tumor or nodule tissue samples from patients with malignant or benign thyroid disease. The study at large found these results: In both blood and tumor samples, malignant tumors were reported to have significantly higher TCR beta diversity than benign nodules.

This clone has at least ten counts. Its specific antigen is unknown. No much larger clone exists at a distance of one base, and base qualities are not known. Libraries came from PCR. TCRdb lists the instrument as Illumina HiSeq 4000. High-throughput sequencing was used to profile the TCR beta-chain CDR3 region of every patient. In the original analysis: CDR3 differences across clinicopathological groups were used to build a classifier for discriminating distant-metastatic papillary thyroid cancer patients. The Shannon index was used to assess repertoire diversity, and the Morisita-Horn index was used to assess tumor-blood repertoire similarity. Starting from the raw public reads, TCRdb applied fastp trimming at Q25, assembled clones with MiXCR and retained in-frame beta chains. The V and J calls were not made by the authors but by TCRdb's processing. For this sample there are 15,000 to 20,000 clones; roughly 22% appear just once. Around 9.3% of the sample rests with the top ten.

The CDR1 and CDR2 encoded by the germline V gene are SQVTM and ANQGSEA. Trimming removed 7 bases from V and 14 bases from J; the gene matches leave 12 bases unexplained. Counted from cysteine to phenylalanine, this CDR3 has 12 amino acids. Only the CDR3 part of the read is kept: 36 bases, read in frame from the first base. Before undergoing thyroid surgery, none of the patients had been given any kind of treatment. Using T-cell receptor beta sequencing, the researchers looked back retrospectively at clinical samples from patients, gathered between about 2012 and 2019. The clonotype was recovered from a male donor with papillary thyroid cancer or a benign thyroid nodule (not recorded which). Some clones in this sample may be carry-over from other donors' samples. The sample consisted of tumor tissue. The rearranged chain carries TRBV29-1 and TRBJ2-1; TRBD2 aligns with 9 central bases. The CDR3 protein sequence reads: CSAQTPAGGEFF. At the DNA level, the sequence is TGCAGCGCCCAAACCCCTGCGGGGGGGGAGTTCTTC.